A selection of T cell receptor beta chains follows, all from one sample in a study of identical twins. TCRdb used MiXCR to reprocess the 5' RACE reads, holding one entry per CDR3 protein. The table includes around 1.7 million distinct CDR3 sequences, about 31% detected once. The sample consisted of cord blood. These receptor sequences come from a newborn girl in good health. Both conserved end residues are part of each CDR3. A row's size may be missing; if present it is once, few, many or a size class.

J gene | clone size | V gene | CDR3 protein
TRBJ2-4 | . | TRBV5-1 | CASSPGQREGLENIQYF
TRBJ2-1 | many | TRBV6-5 | CASSYTGTSGYNEQFF
TRBJ2-1 | few | TRBV28 | CASSLLAQNNEQFF
TRBJ1-2 | . | TRBV7-9 | CASSGGDFHYGYTF
TRBJ2-1 | . | TRBV5-5 | CASSLGGPILYRDNEQFF
TRBJ1-1 | . | TRBV6-2/TRBV6-3 | CASSYPHTGRAFF
TRBJ2-4 | . | TRBV6-2/TRBV6-3 | CASSYMRAGAKNIQYF
TRBJ2-1 | few | TRBV25-1 | CASSERAALNEQFF
. | . | TRBV29-1 | CSVGGRSYNEQYF
TRBJ2-7 | . | TRBV6-5 | CASTSPGFSYEQYF
. | . | TRBV20-1 | CSASQRVPYEQYF
TRBJ2-7 | . | TRBV20-1 | CSATGLGYEQYF
TRBJ2-1 | . | TRBV20-1 | CSARDGGLHSYNEQFF
TRBJ2-4 | . | TRBV25-1 | CASSQPGGNIQYF
TRBJ2-7 | few | TRBV6-5 | CASSYRAPSVTGIDEQYF
TRBJ2-1 | . | TRBV25-1 | CASSGGAGTYNEQFF
. | . | TRBV27 | CASSFGTSVYEQYF
TRBJ2-3 | . | TRBV12-3/TRBV12-4 | CASMGPSVADTQYF
. | . | TRBV7-9 | CASSSNHFRDGPYEQYF
TRBJ2-1 | few | TRBV6-1 | CASREPSGSSNEQFF
TRBJ1-1 | few | TRBV4-2 | CASSRKGGSRNTEAFF
TRBJ1-2 | few | TRBV10-3 | CAISANDRDDYGYTF
TRBJ2-7 | many | TRBV10-3 | CAISERLGLAVYEQYF
TRBJ2-1 | . | TRBV20-1 | CSATGGRALYNEQFF
TRBJ1-2 | many | TRBV4-2 | CASSQVRQGTGYTF
TRBJ2-1 | . | TRBV27 | CASSLFEKGNEQFF
TRBJ2-6 | . | TRBV5-5 | CASSLFSHRGMTGANVLTF
TRBJ1-2 | . | TRBV6-6 | CASSQQVQWGGYTF
TRBJ1-1 | . | TRBV6-1 | CASSEQGLTEAFF
TRBJ1-2 | few | TRBV29-1 | CSVEEWVREKGYTF
. | many | TRBV12-3/TRBV12-4 | CASSSPLGGEQYF